What follows are 13 T cell receptor beta chains derived from one specimen sequenced in a study of control samples from healthy donors and cancer patients. TCRdb keeps only in-frame clones here, not all; method: immunoSEQ multiplex PCR. The sample shows tens of thousands of clones, around 87% of them seen only once. The material sequenced was PBMCs. These receptor sequences come from a woman aged 50 to 60 with head and neck cancer.

The CDR3 DNA reads TGTGCCAGCAGCCGACAGGGAGAGGATTCACCCCTCCACTTT. It specifies CASSRQGEDSPLHF. V usage is TRBV28 and J usage is TRBJ1-6; 7 positions match TRBD1. The CDR3 totals 14 residues. Germline trimming cut 6 bases from V and 8 bases from J; bases unmatched to any gene: 7. Germline assignment: CDR1 MDHEN and CDR2 SYDVKM.

V gene TRBV5-1 combines with J gene TRBJ2-7; TRBD1 agrees at 10 bases. The V gene end was trimmed by 5 bases and the J gene end by 3 bases; junction bases not matched to a gene: 8. CDR1 and CDR2 (germline): SGHRS, YFSETQ. There are 15 residues in the CDR3. The CDR3: CASSWGGTGDYEQYF. The CDR3 DNA follows: TGCGCCAGCAGTTGGGGAGGGACAGGGGACTACGAGCAGTACTTC.

This clone came up once. The chain is built from TRBV5-4 and TRBJ2-3; no reliable D call. V lost 0 bases to trimming and J lost 4 bases, with 15 bases between them. Germline V gene sequence: CDR1 SGHNT, CDR2 YYREEE (reference sequence). This CDR3 comprises 16 residues. The CDR3 region has the DNA TGTGCCAGCAGCTTGGGTGGGTTCTCTGCGGCAGATACGCAGTATTTT. As protein: CASSLGGFSAADTQYF.

The chain recombines TRBV19 with TRBJ1-2, with 8 bases aligning to TRBD1. After removal of 1 base from V and 8 bases from J, the junction contained 6 bases not matched to a gene. This CDR3 is 14 amino acids long. CDR1 LNHDA and CDR2 SQIVND come from the germline V gene (reference sequence). CDR3 amino acids: CASSIAGGTRGYTF. CDR3 DNA: TGTGCCAGTAGTATAGCAGGGGGCACGAGGGGCTACACCTTC.

The chain carries TRBV7-9 and TRBJ2-1; TRBD2 is a possible D gene (7 bases). The CDR3 contains 15 residues. Germline V gene sequence: CDR1 SEHNR, CDR2 FQNEAQ (reference sequence). Trimming removed 3 bases at V and 2 bases at J, with 11 bases between. CDR3 bases: TGTGCCAGCAGCTTTAAGGGGGGGACCTACAATGAGCAGTTCTTC. Protein sequence: CASSFKGGTYNEQFF.

The V gene is TRBV11-1, the J gene TRBJ2-1; TRBD2 agrees at 7 bases. Losses at the gene ends were 2 bases for V and 6 bases for J; bases not matched to a gene: 4. This CDR3 is 14 amino acids long. Germline V CDR1 and CDR2: SGHAT, FQDESV (reference sequence). The CDR3 DNA reads as TGTGCCAGCAGCTTATACGGGGGGAGCAATGAGCAGTTCTTC. Amino acids: CASSLYGGSNEQFF.

This clone was seen just once. This CDR3 is also generated by other DNA sequences in the sample. The chain uses TRBV18 and TRBJ1-3, with no clear D. The V end lost 6 bases, the J end lost 0 bases, and 9 bases lay between the germline ends. Germline CDR1 and CDR2: KGHSH and LQKENI. This CDR3 has 14 amino acids. The CDR3 DNA reads as TGTGCCAGCTCGTCCGGGAGCTCTGGAAACACCATATATTTT. This gives the protein CASSSGSSGNTIYF.

The chain uses TRBV6-1 and TRBJ2-5, with a tentative D call TRBD2 (6 bases). Germline V lookup: CDR1 MNHNS, CDR2 SASEGT. V shed 0 bases and J shed 4 bases, with 12 bases lying between them. The CDR3 is 15 residues long. CDR3 sequence: CASSEAPGSGETQYF. CDR3 nucleotide sequence: TGTGCCAGCAGTGAAGCCCCCGGGAGTGGAGAGACCCAGTACTTC.

J is TRBJ2-5 and V is TRBV5-1; possible D gene TRBD2, 6 bases. The CDR3 is 16 amino acids. From germline, CDR1 is SGHRS and CDR2 YFSETQ. The V gene lost 4 bases and the J gene lost 1 base, with 17 bases spanning the gap. DNA for the CDR3: TGCGCCAGCAGCGGGGGGTTCGAGGGCTCCCAAGAGACCCAGTACTTC. Translating gives CASSGGFEGSQETQYF.

The V call is TRBV7-9, the J call TRBJ2-7, with 8 nucleotides matching TRBD1. Germline V gene lookup returns CDR1 SEHNR and CDR2 FQNEAQ (reference sequence). The J segment lost 2 bases and the V segment lost 5 bases, leaving 11 bases of the junction unmatched. The CDR3 runs 16 residues. The CDR3 loop is CASSPPGTGRTYEQYF. Here the CDR3 DNA reads TGTGCCAGCAGCCCCCCCGGGACAGGTCGGACCTACGAGCAGTACTTC.

V gene TRBV19 combines with J gene TRBJ1-5; no clear D gene. Germline CDR1 and CDR2: LNHDA and SQIVND (reference sequence). The length of the CDR3 is 14 residues. The V end lost 5 bases, the J end lost 0 bases, and 8 bases lay between the germline ends. CDR3 coding DNA: TGTGCCAGTAGTCGCCGATATAGCAATCAGCCCCAGCATTTT. It translates to CASSRRYSNQPQHF.

The chain has TRBV11-2 and TRBJ2-4, with D maybe TRBD2 (7 bases). In germline, CDR1 is SGHAT, CDR2 FQNNGV. Deletions cut 1 base from V and 6 bases from J, with 13 bases between. This CDR3 has 15 amino acids. CDR3 residues: CASSLVRGRRNIQYF. Here the CDR3 DNA reads TGTGCCAGCAGCTTAGTGCGGGGGCGACGAAACATTCAGTACTTC.

This chain connects TRBV4-3 to TRBJ2-2, with D perhaps TRBD1 (6 bases). The CDR3 is 17 amino acids. Germline assignment: CDR1 LGHNA and CDR2 YSLEER. The germline V and J ends were trimmed by 9 bases and 5 bases, with 25 bases remaining between them. The CDR3 protein is CASRGLGQGYRTGELFF. CDR3 DNA sequence: TGCGCCAGTAGGGGTTTAGGGCAGGGGTATCGAACCGGGGAGCTGTTTTTT.